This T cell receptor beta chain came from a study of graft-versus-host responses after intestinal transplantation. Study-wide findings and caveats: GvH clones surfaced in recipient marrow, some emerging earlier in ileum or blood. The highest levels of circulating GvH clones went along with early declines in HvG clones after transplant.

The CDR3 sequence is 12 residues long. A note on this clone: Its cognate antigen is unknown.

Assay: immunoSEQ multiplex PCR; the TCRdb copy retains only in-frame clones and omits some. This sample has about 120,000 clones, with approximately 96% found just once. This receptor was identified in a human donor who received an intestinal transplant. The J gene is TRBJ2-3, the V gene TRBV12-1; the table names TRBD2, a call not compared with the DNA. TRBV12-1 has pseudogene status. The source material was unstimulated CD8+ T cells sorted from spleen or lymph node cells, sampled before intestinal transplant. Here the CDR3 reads CASSLSPDTQYF. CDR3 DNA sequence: TGTGCCAGCAGCTTAAGCCCAGATACGCAGTATTTT.